This TCR beta chain appears in the sequencing data of a study of cytomegalovirus exposure and HLA in healthy donors. Points from the study as a whole: High sensitivity and specificity were reportedly achieved when the classifier diagnosed cytomegalovirus status.

Profiled with immunoSEQ multiplex PCR; TCRdb holds only in-frame clones, not every one. The sample holds approximately 70,000 clones; over 90% are singletons and the top ten take about 3.5%. Turning to this clone: Its specificity is unknown.

The CDR3 has 16 amino acids. The junction had 9 bases not matched to a gene; V was cut back by 3 bases and J by 5 bases. CDR1 is MNHEY and CDR2 is SVGAGI in the germline V gene. V gene TRBV6-5 combines with J gene TRBJ2-7; TRBD2 aligns across 11 bases. The sequencing sample was made of PBMCs. The sequence was collected from a woman younger than 30 in good health and CMV-seropositive. The CDR3 spells CASSYGFGTSGDEQYF. CDR3 in DNA: TGTGCCAGCAGTTATGGTTTTGGGACTAGCGGAGACGAGCAGTACTTC.